The TCR beta chain described here comes from a study of glioma-infiltrating T cells. Germline V gene lookup returns CDR1 SGHNT and CDR2 YYREEE (reference sequence). This CDR3 is 15 amino acids long. V was pared by 2 bases and J by 13 bases, with 22 bases between. Using RNA template, CDR3s of TCR alpha and beta were amplified with iRepertoire arm-PCR. TCRdb fed the multiplex PCR reads into MiXCR, producing one record per CDR3 protein. The repertoire holds several thousand distinct CDR3 sequences, with approximately 40% as singletons. This sequence originates from a human donor with low-grade glioma or glioblastoma, undergoing nonglioma brain surgery, or in good health (not recorded which). The chain uses TRBV5-4 and TRBJ2-1, with D tentatively TRBD2 (6 bases). The sequencing sample was made of glioma tissue, nonneoplastic brain tissue, or PBMCs (not recorded which). The CDR3 bases are TGTGCCAGCAGCTTTGAACTATCGGGAGCAGGTGAACAGTTCTTC. Translation gives CASSFELSGAGEQFF. Full variable domain (rest looked up from reference TRBV5-4 and TRBJ2-1): ETGVTQSPTHLIKTRGQQVTLRCSSQSGHNTVSWYQQALGQGPQFIFQYYREEENGRGNFPPRFSGLQFPNYSSELNVNALELDDSALYLCASSFELSGAGEQFFGPGTRLTVL.